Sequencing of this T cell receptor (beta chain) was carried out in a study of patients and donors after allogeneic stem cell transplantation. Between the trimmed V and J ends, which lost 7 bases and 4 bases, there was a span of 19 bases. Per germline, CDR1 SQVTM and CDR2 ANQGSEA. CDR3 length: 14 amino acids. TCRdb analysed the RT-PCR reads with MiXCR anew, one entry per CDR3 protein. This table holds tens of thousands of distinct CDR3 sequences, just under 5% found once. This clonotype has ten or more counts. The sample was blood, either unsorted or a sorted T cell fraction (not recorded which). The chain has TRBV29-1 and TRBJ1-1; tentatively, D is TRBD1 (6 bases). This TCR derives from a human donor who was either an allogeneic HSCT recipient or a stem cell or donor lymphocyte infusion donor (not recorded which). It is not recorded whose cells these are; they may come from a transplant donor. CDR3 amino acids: CSAPGWGGGTEAFF. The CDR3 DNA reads TGCAGCGCCCCAGGGTGGGGGGGCGGCACTGAAGCTTTCTTT.